The 20 T cell receptor beta chains reported below all come from one sample, sequenced in a study of cytomegalovirus exposure and HLA in healthy donors. It was with 60 Vbeta and 13 Jbeta primers that the PCR ran. Profiled with immunoSEQ multiplex PCR; TCRdb holds only in-frame clones, not every one. The sample yields about 180,000 clones, just over 75% seen once. What was sequenced was PBMCs. These receptors were obtained from a woman aged 55-70 years in good health and CMV-seropositive.

The CDR3 region has the DNA TGTGCCAGCAGCTTAAGTGGAGGAACCTTGGAGACCCAGTACTTC. This sequence encodes CASSLSGGTLETQYF. The chain combines TRBV7-3 with TRBJ2-5; tentatively, D is TRBD2 (5 bases). The CDR3 totals 15 residues. Germline CDR1 and CDR2: SGHTA and FQGTGA. V lost 1 base, J lost 5 bases, and 14 bases lay in between.

CDR3: CASRRGQGEGDTQYF. Here the CDR3 DNA reads TGTGCCAGCCGGAGGGGACAGGGGGAGGGGGATACGCAGTATTTT. V gene TRBV27 combines with J gene TRBJ2-3; TRBD1 aligns across 11 bases. CDR1 MNHEY and CDR2 SMNVEV come from the germline V gene (reference sequence). The length of the CDR3 is 15 residues. With V trimmed by 8 bases and J by 6 bases, 10 bases remained unmatched.

The chain joins TRBV5-4 to TRBJ2-7, with TRBD2 identical over 12 bases. The CDR3 loop spans 18 amino acids. The V gene's germline CDR1 is SGHNT and CDR2 YYREEE (reference sequence). The ends lost 0 bases at V and 0 bases at J; junction bases unmatched: 7. CDR3 bases: TGTGCCAGCAGCTTGGAAATTGCGACTAGCGGGAGCTCCTACGAGCAGTACTTC. Protein: CASSLEIATSGSSYEQYF.

The CDR3 sequence is CASSRGGDYNEQFF. The CDR3 coding sequence is TGTGCCAGCAGCAGGGGCGGAGACTACAATGAGCAGTTCTTC. The chain uses TRBV11-3 and TRBJ2-1; D is possibly TRBD1 (5 bases). With 5 bases removed from V and 3 bases from J, the gap between germline ends came to 11 bases. The CDR3 consists of 14 residues. Germline CDR1 is SGHNT and CDR2 is YENEEA.

J is TRBJ2-4 and V is TRBV23-1; 7 bases align to TRBD1. TRBV23-1 is treated as an ORF (open reading frame) with a function not yet certain. The V gene end was trimmed by 3 bases and the J gene end by 0 bases; junction bases not matched to a gene: 8. The CDR3 is 17 residues long. Here the CDR3 DNA reads TGCGCCAGCAGTCACCGTCGACAGGGACGAGCCAAAAACATTCAGTACTTC. Amino acids: CASSHRRQGRAKNIQYF.

In its sample, this clone was seen a few times. The V and J genes are TRBV7-2 and TRBJ2-5; D gene unclear. This CDR3 comprises 16 residues. Trimming shortened V by 5 bases and J by 5 bases, and 21 bases separated the two germline ends. Germline loops: CDR1 SGHTA, CDR2 FQGNSA. CDR3 amino acids: CASSQPRSPEVETQYF. CDR3 nucleotide sequence: TGTGCCAGCAGCCAGCCTAGGAGCCCAGAGGTGGAGACCCAGTACTTC.

This clone has just a few counts. The identical CDR3 is also encoded by other nucleotide sequences in the sample. V usage is TRBV30 and J usage is TRBJ2-1; 8 bases fit TRBD2. CDR3 size: 15 residues. V gave up 0 bases and J gave up 0 bases; unmatched junction bases: 1. Germline V gene sequence: CDR1 GTSNPN, CDR2 SVGIG (reference sequence). The CDR3, as DNA: TGTGCCTGGAGTGTAGGGACTAGCTCCTACAATGAGCAGTTCTTC. Encoded protein: CAWSVGTSSYNEQFF.

The CDR3 spells CASSPSGGDHSPLHF. The DNA for the CDR3 is TGTGCCAGCAGCCCGAGCGGGGGGGATCATTCACCCCTCCACTTT. This chain joins TRBV9 and TRBJ1-6; D possibly corresponds to TRBD1 (5 bases). Germline V lookup: CDR1 SGDLS, CDR2 YYNGEE. The CDR3 totals 15 residues. Trimming stripped 4 bases from V and 8 bases from J, with 16 bases between.

This clone has only a few counts. V and J are TRBV18 and TRBJ2-6, with D possibly TRBD2 on 6 matching bases. CDR3 length: 15 amino acids. The germline CDR1 and CDR2 sequences are KGHSH and LQKENI. V lost 2 bases and J lost 1, with 6 bases in between. The CDR3 here is CASSPGLSGANVLTF. The DNA of the CDR3 is TGTGCCAGCTCACCAGGACTATCTGGGGCCAACGTCCTGACTTTC.

CDR3 DNA: TGCAGTGCACGGGTCACAGATACGCAGTATTTT. Amino acids: CSARVTDTQYF. The chain recombines TRBV20-1 with TRBJ2-3; no firm D call. CDR1 and CDR2 (germline): DFQATT, SNEGSKA (reference sequence). Trimming pared 6 bases from V and 2 bases from J, leaving 6 bases between. The CDR3 spans 11 residues.

V usage is TRBV7-3 and J usage is TRBJ2-7, with D maybe TRBD2 (6 bases). Germline V CDR1 and CDR2: SGHTA, FQGTGA. This CDR3 spans 17 amino acids. The V gene lost 5 bases and the J gene lost 5 bases, with 25 bases spanning the gap. CDR3 amino acids: CASSPGRGRLNGHEQYF. In DNA form, the CDR3 reads TGTGCCAGCAGCCCGGGTAGAGGGAGGCTTAATGGGCACGAGCAGTACTTC.

The rearrangement uses TRBV19 and TRBJ1-5; the match to TRBD1 covers 7 bases. Germline loops: CDR1 LNHDA, CDR2 SQIVND (reference sequence). This CDR3 region has 17 residues. V shed 4 bases, J shed 0 bases, and the junction held 9 bases outside the gene matches. Written as DNA, the CDR3 is TGTGCCAGTAGTAAAACTGGGACAGCTTATAGCAATCAGCCCCAGCATTTT. Translating gives CASSKTGTAYSNQPQHF.

The chain is built from TRBV6-5 and TRBJ1-1; weak D call: TRBD1 (6 bases). V was clipped by 4 bases and J by 0 bases, with 9 bases between them. The CDR3 runs 14 residues. The V gene's germline CDR1 is MNHEY and CDR2 SVGAGI. CDR3 DNA sequence: TGTGCCAGCAGTTCACAGGGAATGAACACTGAAGCTTTCTTT. This encodes CASSSQGMNTEAFF.

This clone was seen just once. This sequence joins TRBV11-2 and TRBJ2-7, with D possibly matching TRBD1 (5 bases). Germline lookup yields CDR1 SGHAT and CDR2 FQNNGV. There are 13 residues in the CDR3. V was clipped by 3 bases and J by 4 bases, with 10 bases between them. The CDR3 region is CASSFPGSYEQYF. The CDR3 DNA sequence: TGTGCCAGCAGCTTTCCAGGGTCATACGAGCAGTACTTC.

This clone was seen more than once but under ten times. The rearrangement links TRBV30 to TRBJ2-5; D gene unclear. The germline V and J ends were trimmed by 3 bases and 5 bases, with 7 bases remaining between them. CDR3 length: 11 residues. In germline, CDR1 is GTSNPN, CDR2 SVGIG (reference sequence). CDR3 DNA sequence: TGTGCCTGGAGGAGGATGGAGACCCAGTACTTC. Amino acids: CAWRRMETQYF.

This rearrangement joins TRBV7-9 to TRBJ1-4; possibly TRBD1 for D (5 bases). This CDR3 has 15 residues. V was pared by 5 bases and J by 4 bases, with 14 bases between. Germline assignment: CDR1 SEHNR and CDR2 FQNEAQ (reference sequence). The chain's CDR3 is CASSERQSFNEKLFF. The CDR3 coding sequence is TGTGCCAGCAGCGAGAGACAGAGTTTTAATGAAAAACTGTTTTTT.

This chain uses TRBV28 with TRBJ1-5; 7 positions match TRBD1. CDR3 length equals 16 residues. With 2 bases clipped from V and 2 bases from J, the junction kept 6 bases outside the gene matches. Germline V gene data show CDR1 as MDHEN and CDR2 as SYDVKM. The CDR3 DNA reads TGTGCCAGCAGTTTAGTACAGGGGCAAGGCAATCAGCCCCAGCATTTT. It translates to CASSLVQGQGNQPQHF.

V gene TRBV11-2 combines with J gene TRBJ2-7; D may be TRBD2 (6 bases). In germline, CDR1 is SGHAT, CDR2 FQNNGV. The CDR3 has 13 residues. V lost 5 bases and J lost 7, with 15 bases in between. The DNA for the CDR3 is TGTGCCAGCAGCCCAAGCGGGCCGGGGGAGCAGTACTTC. It specifies CASSPSGPGEQYF.

This clone came up once. The rearrangement uses TRBV18 and TRBJ1-4; 8 bases fit TRBD1. V lost 3 bases, J lost 7 bases, and 7 bases stayed unmatched. The CDR3 runs 15 residues. Germline loops: CDR1 KGHSH, CDR2 LQKENI. Here the CDR3 reads CASSPPTGAGEKLFF. DNA of the CDR3: TGTGCCAGCTCACCGCCGACAGGGGCGGGTGAAAAACTGTTTTTT.

This clone was picked up a small number of times. The chain is built from TRBV25-1 and TRBJ1-6, with 8 positions matching TRBD1. Germline values: CDR1 MGHDK, CDR2 SYGVNS. CDR3 length: 12 amino acids. V lost 8 bases to trimming and J lost 10 bases; unmatched junction nucleotides: 4. This chain's CDR3 is CASGQGRSPLHF. The CDR3 region has the DNA TGTGCCAGCGGACAGGGAAGATCACCCCTCCACTTT.